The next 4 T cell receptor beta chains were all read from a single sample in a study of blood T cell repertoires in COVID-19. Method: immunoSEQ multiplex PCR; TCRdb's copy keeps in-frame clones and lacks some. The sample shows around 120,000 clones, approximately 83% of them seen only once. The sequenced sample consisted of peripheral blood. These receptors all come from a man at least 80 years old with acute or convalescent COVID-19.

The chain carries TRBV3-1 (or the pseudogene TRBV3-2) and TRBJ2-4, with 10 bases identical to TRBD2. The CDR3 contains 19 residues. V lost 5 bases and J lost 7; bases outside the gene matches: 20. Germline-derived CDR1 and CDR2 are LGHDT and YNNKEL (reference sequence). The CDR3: CASSSLAGAPGAARNIQYF. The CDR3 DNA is TGTGCCAGCAGCAGTCTAGCGGGGGCGCCTGGGGCAGCCCGGAACATTCAGTACTTC.

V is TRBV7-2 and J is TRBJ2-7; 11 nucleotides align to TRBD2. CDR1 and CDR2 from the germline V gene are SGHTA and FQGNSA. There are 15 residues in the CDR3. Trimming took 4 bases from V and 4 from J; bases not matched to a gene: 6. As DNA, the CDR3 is TGTGCCAGCAGCTCAGTAGCGGGAGGGGCGTACGAGCAGTACTTC. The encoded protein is CASSSVAGGAYEQYF.

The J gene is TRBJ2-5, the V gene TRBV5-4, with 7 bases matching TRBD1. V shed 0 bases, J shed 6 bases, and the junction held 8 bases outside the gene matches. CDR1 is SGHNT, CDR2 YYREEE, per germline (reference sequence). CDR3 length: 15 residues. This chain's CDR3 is CASSLVGTVVKTQYF. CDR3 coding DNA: TGTGCCAGCAGCTTGGTAGGGACAGTCGTGAAGACCCAGTACTTC.

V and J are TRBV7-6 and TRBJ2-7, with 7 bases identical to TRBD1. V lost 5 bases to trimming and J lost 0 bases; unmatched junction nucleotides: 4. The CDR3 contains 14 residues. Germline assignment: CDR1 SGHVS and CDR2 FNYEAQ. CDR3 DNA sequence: TGTGCCAGCAGCGCCGGGGACAGCTCCTACGAGCAGTACTTC. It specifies CASSAGDSSYEQYF.